These 21 T cell receptor beta chains were sequenced from one sample in a study of tumor-infiltrating lymphocytes in glioblastoma multiforme. Multiple V-beta primers and a C-beta primer amplified TCRB from RNA. MiXCR was run by TCRdb on the multiplex PCR reads, yielding one entry per CDR3 protein. The sample yields 25,000 to 35,000 distinct CDR3 sequences, approximately 60% seen once. Sequenced sample: brain tumor tissue. These receptors originate from a male donor with glioblastoma.

V gene TRBV10-3 combines with J gene TRBJ2-2; 7 nucleotides line up with TRBD2. Germline-derived CDR1 and CDR2 are ENHRY and SYGVKD. With V trimmed by 4 bases and J by 9 bases, 14 bases remained unmatched. The CDR3 covers 16 residues. The CDR3 sequence is CAISGFRRGYTRELFF. CDR3 sequence (DNA): TGTGCCATCAGTGGCTTTCGGCGGGGGTATACCAGGGAGCTGTTTTTT.

For this clonotype: Germline and junction disagree at one end, which may indicate a read error. The genes are TRBV20-1 and TRBJ2-7; no definite D call. The CDR3 covers 14 residues. Germline V gene sequence: CDR1 DFQATT, CDR2 SNEGSKA (reference sequence). CDR3 amino acids: CSAPPAVKPYEQCF. In DNA form, the CDR3 reads TGCAGTGCTCCGCCGGCGGTGAAACCCTACGAGCAGTGCTTT.

The rearrangement uses TRBV6-6 and TRBJ2-3; tentatively, D is TRBD1 or TRBD2 (5 bases each). V lost 10 bases to trimming and J lost 2 bases, with 19 bases between them. Germline lookup yields CDR1 MNHNY and CDR2 SVGAGI (reference sequence). The CDR3 is 15 amino acids. CDR3 sequence reads: CATSASGGITDTQYF. The CDR3 coding sequence is TGTGCCACCTCGGCCTCTGGGGGTATCACAGATACGCAGTATTTT.

By share, this clonotype ranks as medium-sized (0.01 to 0.1%). This chain connects TRBV20-1 to TRBJ2-7, with a possible D match to TRBD1 (6 bases). Trimming removed 5 bases at V and 1 base at J, with 18 bases between. This CDR3 comprises 15 residues. The germline CDR1 and CDR2 sequences are DFQATT and SNEGSKA (reference sequence). CDR3 in DNA: TGCAGTGCTCGCCAAACAGGGTCGGCATCCTACGAGCAGTACTTC. It is translated as CSARQTGSASYEQYF.

This clonotype was counted a few times. A much larger clone differs from this one at a single base, so this may be a read error. The J gene is TRBJ2-2, the V gene TRBV29-1; D ambiguous. The CDR3 runs 12 residues. Germline CDR1 is SQVTM and CDR2 is ANQGSEA. The V and J ends lost 5 bases and 6 bases respectively, with 10 bases between them. In DNA form, the CDR3 reads TGCAGCGTTCTTAGGGAAGCCGGGGAGCTGTTTTTT. Amino acids: CSVLREAGELFF.

The CDR3 bases are TGTGCCATCAGTGATCCCGGGAGCTCCTACAATGAGCAGTTCTTC. Translating gives CAISDPGSSYNEQFF. This chain joins TRBV10-3 and TRBJ2-1; weak D call: TRBD2 (6 bases). V lost 3 bases and J lost 0, with 9 bases in between. This CDR3 contains 15 residues. CDR1 is ENHRY, CDR2 SYGVKD, per germline.

For this clonotype: The conserved phenylalanine or tryptophan normally closing the CDR3 is absent here, so this likely arose from a read error. The chain combines TRBV4-2 with TRBJ1-5, with D perhaps TRBD1 (6 bases). The ends were cut back, 4 bases at V and 5 bases at J, with 15 bases in the middle. The CDR3 runs to 15 residues. Germline values: CDR1 LGHNA, CDR2 YNFKEQ. CDR3 protein: CASSLEQGEDQPQHL. The CDR3 DNA sequence: TGTGCCAGCAGCCTTGAACAGGGAGAGGATCAGCCCCAGCATTTG.

Worth noting for this clonotype: A read error may explain this, as a much larger clone is one base away. This rearrangement joins TRBV28 to TRBJ2-7, with a weak D call TRBD1 (6 bases). Germline CDR1 and CDR2: MDHEN and SYDVKM. The CDR3 has 15 amino acids. The CDR3 nucleotides are TGTGCCAGCAGTTTACCCCCCCTACAGGGAGAAGAGCAGAACTTC. Translating gives CASSLPPLQGEEQNF.

This clonotype appeared a few times. The rearrangement uses TRBV28 and TRBJ2-2; D gene unclear. V was pared by 7 bases and J by 1 base, with 7 bases between. Germline-derived CDR1 and CDR2 are MDHEN and SYDVKM. CDR3 length equals 13 residues. The CDR3 is CASKDQNTGELFF. The CDR3 nucleotides are TGTGCCAGCAAGGACCAGAACACCGGGGAGCTGTTTTTT.

This sequence joins TRBV7-9 and TRBJ2-5, with a possible D match to TRBD2 (7 bases). V lost 4 bases and J 1 base, leaving 19 bases between the germline ends. This CDR3 region has 17 residues. Germline V lookup: CDR1 SEHNR, CDR2 FQNEAQ (reference sequence). The CDR3 DNA is TGTGCCAGCAGCTCAATCACCAGGGGAGGGGTCCAAGAGACCCAGTACTTC. This gives the protein CASSSITRGGVQETQYF.

By sample fraction, this clonotype is medium-sized. Written as DNA, the CDR3 is TGCAGTGCTAGGGGGGTCCTCACCTACGAGCAGTACTTC. This codes for CSARGVLTYEQYF. This sequence joins TRBV20-1 and TRBJ2-7; tentatively, D is TRBD1 or TRBD2 (5 bases each). The CDR3 length is 13 residues. CDR1 is DFQATT and CDR2 is SNEGSKA in the germline V gene (reference sequence). V was clipped by 3 bases and J by 2 bases, with 11 bases between them.

In the case of this clonotype: Because it lacks the conserved phenylalanine or tryptophan at the end, this CDR3 is likely a read error. V gene TRBV11-1 combines with J gene TRBJ2-7, with a possible D match to TRBD1 (6 bases). This CDR3 contains 12 residues. CDR1 is SGHAT, CDR2 FQDESV, per germline (reference sequence). The V end was cut by 5 bases, the J end by 6 bases, with 11 bases between. Here the CDR3 DNA reads TGTGCCAGCAGCGGACAGTGGCGCGAGCAGTACCAC. Amino acid sequence: CASSGQWREQYH.

A word on this clonotype: The final CDR3 position lacks the conserved phenylalanine or tryptophan, pointing to a likely read error. V gene TRBV20-1 combines with J gene TRBJ2-3, with D hard to call. The J call may be incorrect, as the DNA end agrees better with TRBJ1-5. The CDR3 totals 14 residues. Germline V gene lookup returns CDR1 DFQATT and CDR2 SNEGSKA (reference sequence). CDR3 DNA sequence: TGCAGTGCTAGAAGTACTAGGAGCACAGATACGCAGCATTTG. Protein sequence: CSARSTRSTDTQHL.

The chain employs TRBV6-1 and TRBJ2-1; 12 nucleotides match TRBD2. Germline-derived CDR1 and CDR2 are MNHNS and SASEGT. The CDR3 is 15 residues long. The CDR3 DNA is TGTGCGAGCGCCCAAGAGACTAGCGGGAGCTATGAGCAGTTCTTC. It translates to CASAQETSGSYEQFF.

This clonotype came up many times. The chain employs TRBV13 and TRBJ2-5, with D perhaps matching TRBD2 (6 bases). V dropped 2 bases and J dropped 6 bases, with 10 bases sitting between them. Germline CDR1 reads PRHDT; CDR2 reads FYEKMQ (reference sequence). There are 13 residues in the CDR3. DNA of the CDR3: TGTGCCAGCAGCTTACCCCTAGCGAAGACCCAGTACTTC. Protein sequence: CASSLPLAKTQYF.

Points on this clonotype: Since a much larger clone is just one base distant, this may be a read error. The rearrangement joins TRBV5-1 to TRBJ2-3; tentative D call: TRBD2 (6 bases). Germline CDR1 is SGHRS and CDR2 is YFSETQ. The CDR3 runs to 14 residues. CDR3 bases: TGCGCCAGCAGCTTGGCTACTAGCACAGATATGCAGTATTTT. Its protein is CASSLATSTDMQYF.

As to this clonotype: This may be a read error, as it is one base from a much larger clone. This chain joins TRBV28 and TRBJ1-5; tentatively, D is TRBD1 (5 bases). CDR1 and CDR2 (germline): MDHEN, SYDVKM. CDR3 length: 17 residues. V lost 7 bases to trimming and J lost 7 bases, with 26 bases between them. The CDR3 bases are TGTGCCAGCACTTTGCCGCCGGGTGGGGCCGGGAACCAGCCCCAGCATTTT. Its translation: CASTLPPGGAGNQPQHF.

The CDR3 sequence: CASSPSRDRGIQYF. The CDR3 DNA sequence: TGTGCCAGCAGCCCCTCTCGGGACAGGGGGATTCAGTACTTC. V gene TRBV28 combines with J gene TRBJ2-4; 11 bases are shared with TRBD1. CDR1 and CDR2 from the germline V gene are MDHEN and SYDVKM. The length of the CDR3 is 14 residues. V lost 6 bases to trimming and J lost 10 bases; unmatched junction nucleotides: 8.

This clonotype was observed a few times. V usage is TRBV20-1 and J usage is TRBJ1-2; 8 nucleotides line up with TRBD1. The junction had 2 bases not matched to a gene; V was cut back by 5 bases and J by 3 bases. There are 12 residues in the CDR3. Looked up from germline, CDR1 is DFQATT and CDR2 is SNEGSKA (reference sequence). CDR3 nucleotides: TGCAGTGCTGGACAGGGCGACTATGGCTACACCTTC. It translates to CSAGQGDYGYTF.

A word on this clonotype: The final CDR3 position lacks the conserved phenylalanine or tryptophan, pointing to a likely read error. No DNA is shown, since the ends of the CDR3 on it are uncertain; the CDR3 is the one TCRdb lists. This chain connects TRBV11-1 to TRBJ2-2. Germline V gene lookup returns CDR1 SGHAT and CDR2 FQDESV (reference sequence). Ends included, the CDR3 has 14 residues. The CDR3 reads CASSLFGNTGELFL.

As concerns this clonotype: At one end, the junction sequence differs from germline, possibly due to a read error. The rearrangement uses TRBV6-2 or TRBV6-3 and TRBJ2-4; 12 bases are shared with TRBD2. This CDR3 has 16 amino acids. Per germline, CDR1 MNHEY and CDR2 SVGEGT. CDR3 loop: CASRTLAGGPENVQYF. The DNA of the CDR3 is TGTGCCAGCCGAACCCTAGCGGGAGGGCCAGAAAACGTTCAGTACTTC.